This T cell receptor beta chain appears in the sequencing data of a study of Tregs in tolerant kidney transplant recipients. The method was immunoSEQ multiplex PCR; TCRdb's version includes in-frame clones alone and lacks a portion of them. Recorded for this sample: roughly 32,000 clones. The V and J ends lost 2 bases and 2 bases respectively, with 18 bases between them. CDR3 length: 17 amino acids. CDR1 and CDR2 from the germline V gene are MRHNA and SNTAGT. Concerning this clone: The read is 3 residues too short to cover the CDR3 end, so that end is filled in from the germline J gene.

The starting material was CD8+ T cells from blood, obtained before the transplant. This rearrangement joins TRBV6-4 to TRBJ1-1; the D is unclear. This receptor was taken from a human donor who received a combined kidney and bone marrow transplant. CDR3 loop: CASSDDPLSDINTEAFF. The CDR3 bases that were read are TGTGCCAGCAGTGACGACCCCCTGTCCGACATCAACACTGAA.